These 9 T cell receptor beta chains were all obtained from the same sample, sequenced in a study of shared clonotypes between healthy human individuals. Profiling relied on immunoSEQ multiplex PCR, and the TCRdb table lists in-frame clones only, not all of them. This repertoire shows under 600,000 clones, roughly 98% found once; its top ten account for 0.25% to 0.35%. CD45RO-negative, CCR7-positively selected cells formed the naive CD8 fraction, excluding terminally differentiated effector memory CD45RA+ cells. What was sequenced was naive CD8+ T cells sorted from blood. These receptors all come from a man aged 25-45 years in good health.

This sequence joins TRBV10-2 and TRBJ1-1; 11 bases fit TRBD1. The length of the CDR3 is 14 residues. J was trimmed by 0 bases and V by 6 bases; bases with no gene match: 0. Germline assignment: CDR1 WSHSY and CDR2 SAAADI. The CDR3 is CASRDRGLNTEAFF. The CDR3, as DNA: TGCGCCAGCAGGGACAGGGGGCTGAACACTGAAGCTTTCTTT.

The chain has TRBV11-3 and TRBJ2-7; D perhaps matches TRBD2 (5 bases). With 4 bases removed from V and 2 bases from J, the gap between germline ends came to 18 bases. The CDR3 loop spans 16 amino acids. CDR1 is SGHNT and CDR2 is YENEEA in the germline V gene. CDR3 loop: CASSSQPPLAAYEQYF. The DNA of the CDR3 is TGTGCCAGCAGCTCCCAGCCCCCTCTAGCAGCCTACGAGCAGTACTTC.

The chain recombines TRBV4-3 with TRBJ2-7, with TRBD2 identical over 10 bases. The germline CDR1 and CDR2 sequences are LGHNA and YSLEER. V lost 0 bases to trimming and J lost 2 bases; unmatched junction nucleotides: 7. This CDR3 region has 17 residues. CDR3 residues: CASSQDTGTSAAYEQYF. The CDR3 nucleotides are TGCGCCAGCAGCCAAGATACGGGGACTAGCGCCGCCTACGAGCAGTACTTC.

The rearrangement uses TRBV28 and TRBJ1-4; no reliable D call. The germline V and J ends were trimmed by 6 bases and 4 bases, with 15 bases remaining between them. Looked up from germline, CDR1 is MDHEN and CDR2 is SYDVKM. This CDR3 is built from 15 residues. CDR3 nucleotide sequence: TGTGCCAGCAGGCAACTAGCGTTGGATAATGAAAAACTGTTTTTT. Translating gives CASRQLALDNEKLFF.

The chain has TRBV29-1 and TRBJ2-1; 14 nucleotides align to TRBD2. From germline, CDR1 is SQVTM and CDR2 ANQGSEA. The CDR3 contains 15 residues. With V trimmed by 4 bases and J by 7 bases, 6 bases remained unmatched. The CDR3 here is CSVVGTSGRVNEQFF. The CDR3 region has the DNA TGCAGCGTTGTCGGGACTAGCGGGAGAGTAAATGAGCAGTTCTTC.

This sequence joins TRBV30 and TRBJ2-7, with D possibly TRBD2 on 5 matching bases. The CDR3 covers 12 residues. V shed 3 bases and J shed 4 bases, with 10 bases lying between them. Germline CDR1 is GTSNPN and CDR2 is SVGIG (reference sequence). As DNA, the CDR3 is TGTGCCTGGAGAGAACTAGGGTACGAGCAGTACTTC. It codes for CAWRELGYEQYF. The full variable domain, completed using reference TRBV30 and TRBJ2-7, is SQTIHQWPATLVQPVGSPLSLECTVEGTSNPNLYWYRQAAGRGLQLLFYSVGIGQISSEVPQNLSASRPQDRQFILSSKKLLLSDSGFYLCAWRELGYEQYFGPGTRLTVT.

V usage is TRBV6-6 and J usage is TRBJ2-3; 9 nucleotides agree with TRBD2. CDR1 is MNHNY and CDR2 is SVGAGI in the germline V gene (reference sequence). Trimming took 0 bases from V and 3 from J; bases not matched to a gene: 4. CDR3 length: 16 amino acids. CDR3 coding DNA: TGTGCCAGCAGTTACTCGGTAGCGGGAGAGACAGATACGCAGTATTTT. Translating gives CASSYSVAGETDTQYF.

J is TRBJ1-5 and V is TRBV19; D is possibly TRBD1 (6 bases). The CDR3 has 13 amino acids. CDR1 and CDR2 from the germline V gene are LNHDA and SQIVND (reference sequence). Trimming removed 6 bases at V and 7 bases at J, with 13 bases between. CDR3 sequence: CASSPQGPQPQHF. CDR3 nucleotides: TGTGCCAGTAGCCCCCAGGGGCCCCAGCCCCAGCATTTT.

CDR3 loop: CASSGASLPPEAFF. Written as DNA, the CDR3 is TGTGCGAGTTCGGGAGCAAGCCTACCCCCTGAAGCTTTCTTT. V and J are TRBV28 and TRBJ1-1; the D is unclear. CDR3 length equals 14 residues. Germline assignment: CDR1 MDHEN and CDR2 SYDVKM. The entire variable domain, with the rest obtained from reference TRBV28 and TRBJ1-1, is as follows: DVKVTQSSRYLVKRTGEKVFLECVQDMDHENMFWYRQDPGLGLRLIYFSYDVKMKEKGDIPEGYSVSREKKERFSLILESASTNQTSMYLCASSGASLPPEAFFGQGTRLTVV.